A single sample is the source of the 7 T cell receptor beta chains below, sequenced in a study of blood T cell repertoires in COVID-19. TCRdb's table, derived via immunoSEQ multiplex PCR, lists solely in-frame clones and lacks some. The sample yields nearly 55,000 clones, 70% to 90% seen once. Material for sequencing was peripheral blood. The origin of the receptors is a man aged 70-80 years with active COVID-19.

V and J are TRBV6-5 and TRBJ2-7; TRBD1 matches at 7 bases. The CDR3 totals 15 residues. Germline trimming cut 6 bases from V and 6 bases from J; bases unmatched to any gene: 14. Germline lookup yields CDR1 MNHEY and CDR2 SVGAGI. CDR3 DNA: TGTGCCAGCAGCCAGCCATCCGGGACAGACGGCGAGCAGTACTTC. Translation gives CASSQPSGTDGEQYF.

The genes are TRBV27 and TRBJ2-2; no clear D gene. The CDR3 is 15 amino acids. Germline CDR1 reads MNHEY; CDR2 reads SMNVEV (reference sequence). V was trimmed by 4 bases and J by 6 bases, leaving 15 bases between them. The CDR3 DNA follows: TGTGCCAGCAGTTCCCCCTTGGGCTGGGCCGGGGAGCTGTTTTTT. Amino acid sequence: CASSSPLGWAGELFF.

The chain uses TRBV2 and TRBJ2-3; D gene uncertain. The CDR3 has 11 amino acids. Trimming shortened V by 7 bases and J by 4 bases, and 6 bases separated the two germline ends. CDR1 is SNHLY and CDR2 is FYNNEI in the germline V gene. DNA for the CDR3: TGTGCCAGCAAACTCTCAGATACGCAGTATTTT. It yields the protein CASKLSDTQYF.

The chain joins TRBV5-4 to TRBJ2-3; D remains ambiguous. This CDR3 has 14 amino acids. The ends were cut back, 0 bases at V and 6 bases at J, with 11 bases in the middle. Germline values: CDR1 SGHNT, CDR2 YYREEE (reference sequence). CDR3 nucleotides: TGTGCCAGCAGCTTGGACAGAACGCCCGATACGCAGTATTTT. This codes for CASSLDRTPDTQYF.

For the CDR3, the DNA is TGTGCCAGCAGGCAGTTAGGGGCGGCCGGGGAGCTGTTTTTT. As protein: CASRQLGAAGELFF. The V and J genes are TRBV7-3 and TRBJ2-2, with D possibly matching TRBD1 (5 bases). Trimming cost V 6 bases and J 6 bases, with 14 bases left between them. CDR1 SGHTA and CDR2 FQGTGA come from the germline V gene. The CDR3 contains 14 residues.

This chain links TRBV5-1 with TRBJ2-3; D gene ambiguous. The V and J ends lost 4 bases and 1 base respectively, with 10 bases between them. The CDR3 sequence is 14 residues long. Germline V lookup: CDR1 SGHRS, CDR2 YFSETQ. The CDR3 DNA sequence: TGCGCCAGCAGCCCGAGGTACCGCACAGATACGCAGTATTTT. It translates to CASSPRYRTDTQYF.

This chain links TRBV9 with TRBJ2-1; the D gene is possibly TRBD2 (6 bases). This CDR3 region has 15 residues. V was cut by 0 bases and J by 12 bases, with 19 bases left in between. Per germline, CDR1 SGDLS and CDR2 YYNGEE. CDR3 sequence reads: CASSVVGRSLEGQFF. CDR3 DNA sequence: TGTGCCAGCAGCGTAGTGGGACGAAGCTTGGAGGGGCAGTTCTTC.